This TCR beta chain was observed in a study of cytomegalovirus exposure and HLA in healthy donors. The wider study: Around 180 million T cells yielded roughly 120 million unique TCR beta sequences in earlier analysis. Study-level findings and limits: Three CMV-associated chains were confirmed in vitro to be specific for CMV antigens.

CDR1 and CDR2 (germline): SGHTA, FQGNSA. The V gene lost 1 base and the J gene lost 13 bases, with 11 bases spanning the gap. The CDR3 loop spans 13 amino acids. About this clone itself: The antigen is unknown.

The PCR employed 60 Vbeta primers together with 13 Jbeta primers. Here immunoSEQ multiplex PCR was the method, and the copy in TCRdb shows in-frame clones only, minus some. The sample carries about 150,000 clones, around 82% recorded once. The source is a woman between 50 and 59 years old in good health and CMV-seropositive. This rearrangement joins TRBV7-2 to TRBJ1-6, with D perhaps TRBD1 (5 bases). The source material was PBMCs. The CDR3 DNA reads as TGTGCCAGCAGCTTAGTAGGGGAAAAGCCCCTCCACTTT. Its translation is CASSLVGEKPLHF. The full variable domain, with the rest looked up from reference TRBV7-2 and TRBJ1-6, is GAGVSQSPSNKVTEKGKDVELRCDPISGHTALYWYRQSLGQGLEFLIYFQGNSAPDKSGLPSDRFSAERTGGSVSTLTIQRTQQEDSAVYLCASSLVGEKPLHFGNGTRLTVT.